This TCR beta chain appears in the sequencing data of a study of memory CD4+ T cells and cytomegalovirus serostatus. Study-level background: This sample comes from healthy Belgian adults, about 10 CMV seropositive, approximately 24 seronegative.

Findings and limits, study-wide: Of 150 to 200 reported CMV TCRbeta sequences, some 70 were found in memory CD4+ repertoires. Repertoires predicted CMV serostatus with median bootstrapped AUC of about 0.95.

The sort gate was single viable CD3+CD4+CD8-CD45RO+ cells for memory CD4+ T cells. Repertoires were generated with immunoSEQ multiplex PCR, while TCRdb's copy carries only in-frame clones and drops some. The sample has under 65,000 clones, around four fifths seen once; the top ten hold more than 0.65%. This clone was observed a handful of times. Antigen unknown. CDR3 length: 12 amino acids. Germline values: CDR1 SQVTM, CDR2 ANQGSEA. V lost 6 bases and J lost 2; bases outside the gene matches: 2. Sequencing used memory CD4+ T cells from blood. V and J are TRBV29-1 and TRBJ2-7, with 9 bases lining up with TRBD1. The source of this sequence is an adult in good health and CMV-seronegative. CDR3: CSVGTGPYEQYF. The CDR3 DNA follows: TGCAGCGTCGGGACAGGGCCCTACGAGCAGTACTTC.